This T cell receptor beta chain was captured by sequencing in a study of T cells in Graves' hyperthyroidism and ophthalmopathy. Study-wide background: Peripheral blood draws took place at initial diagnosis, ahead of any treatment.

This clonotype was counted between two and nine times. From RNA transcripts, TCR beta CDR3 regions were amplified. A first-round RT-PCR of the TCR CDR3 used the HTBI primer set. One entry per CDR3 protein results from TCRdb running MiXCR on the multiplex PCR reads. Among roughly 750,000 distinct CDR3 sequences listed, roughly 17% were seen once. This CDR3 is 14 amino acids long. The V end was cut by 4 bases, the J end by 7 bases, with 13 bases between. The receptor comes from a man younger than 30 with Graves' hyperthyroidism. Sequencing used blood. The rearrangement links TRBV12-3 or TRBV12-4 to TRBJ1-4; possibly TRBD1 for D (5 bases). The CDR3 here is CASSWTPSIEKLFF. The CDR3 coding sequence is TGTGCCAGCAGTTGGACACCATCCATTGAAAAACTGTTTTTT.